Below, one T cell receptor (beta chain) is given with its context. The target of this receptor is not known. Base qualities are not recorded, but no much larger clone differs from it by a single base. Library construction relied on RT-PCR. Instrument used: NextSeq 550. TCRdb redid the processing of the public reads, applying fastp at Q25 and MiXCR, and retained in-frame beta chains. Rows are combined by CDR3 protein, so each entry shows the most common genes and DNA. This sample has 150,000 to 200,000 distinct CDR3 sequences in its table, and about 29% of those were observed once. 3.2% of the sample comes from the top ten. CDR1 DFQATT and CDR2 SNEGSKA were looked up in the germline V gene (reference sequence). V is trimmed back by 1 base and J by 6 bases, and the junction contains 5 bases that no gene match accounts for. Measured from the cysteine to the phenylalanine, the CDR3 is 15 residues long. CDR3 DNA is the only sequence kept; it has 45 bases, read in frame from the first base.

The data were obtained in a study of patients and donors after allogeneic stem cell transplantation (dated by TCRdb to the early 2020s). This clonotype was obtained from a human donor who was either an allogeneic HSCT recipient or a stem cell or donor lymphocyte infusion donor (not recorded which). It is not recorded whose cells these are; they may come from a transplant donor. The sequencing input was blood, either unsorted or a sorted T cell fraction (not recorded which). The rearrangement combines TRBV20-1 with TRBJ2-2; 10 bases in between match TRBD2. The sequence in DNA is TGCAGTGCTAGAGCCAGCGGGAGGGCCCCCGGGGAGCTGTTTTTT. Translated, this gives CSARASGRAPGELFF.